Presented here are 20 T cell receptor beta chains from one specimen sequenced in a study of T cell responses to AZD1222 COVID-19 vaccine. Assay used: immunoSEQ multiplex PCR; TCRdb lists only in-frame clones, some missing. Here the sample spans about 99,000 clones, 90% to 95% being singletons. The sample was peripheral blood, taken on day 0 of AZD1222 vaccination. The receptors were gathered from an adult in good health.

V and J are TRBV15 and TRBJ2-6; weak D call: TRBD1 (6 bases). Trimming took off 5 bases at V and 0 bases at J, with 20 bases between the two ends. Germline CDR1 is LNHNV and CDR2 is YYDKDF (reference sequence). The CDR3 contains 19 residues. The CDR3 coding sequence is TGTGCCACCAGCCTTCAGGGGCCAGTAGCTCCCTCTGGGGCCAACGTCCTGACTTTC. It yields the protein CATSLQGPVAPSGANVLTF. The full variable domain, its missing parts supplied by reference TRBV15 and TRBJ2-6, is DAMVIQNPRYQVTQFGKPVTLSCSQTLNHNVMYWYQQKSSQAPKLLFHYYDKDFNNEADTPDNFQSRRPNTSFCFLDIRSPGLGDTAMYLCATSLQGPVAPSGANVLTFGAGSRLTVL.

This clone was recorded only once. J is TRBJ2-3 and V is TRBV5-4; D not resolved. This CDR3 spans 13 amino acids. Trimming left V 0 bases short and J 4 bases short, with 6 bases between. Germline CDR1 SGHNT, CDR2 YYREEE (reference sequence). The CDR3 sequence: CASSLDDADTQYF. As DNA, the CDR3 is TGTGCCAGCAGCTTGGATGACGCAGATACGCAGTATTTT.

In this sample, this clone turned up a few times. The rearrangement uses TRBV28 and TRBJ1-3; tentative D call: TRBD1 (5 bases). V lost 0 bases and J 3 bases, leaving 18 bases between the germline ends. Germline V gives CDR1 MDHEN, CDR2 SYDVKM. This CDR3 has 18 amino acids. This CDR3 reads CASSLWGGLGHIGNTIYF. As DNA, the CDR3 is TGTGCCAGCAGTTTATGGGGTGGTTTAGGACATATTGGAAACACCATATATTTT.

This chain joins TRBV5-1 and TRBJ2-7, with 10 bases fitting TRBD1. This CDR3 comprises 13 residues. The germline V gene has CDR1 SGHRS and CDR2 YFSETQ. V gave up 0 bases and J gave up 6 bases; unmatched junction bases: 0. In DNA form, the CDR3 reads TGCGCCAGCAGCTTGGGGACAGGGGGCGAGCAGTACTTC. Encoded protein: CASSLGTGGEQYF. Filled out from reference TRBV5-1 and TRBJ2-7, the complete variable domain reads KAGVTQTPRYLIKTRGQQVTLSCSPISGHRSVSWYQQTPGQGLQFLFEYFSETQRNKGNFPGRFSGRQFSNSRSEMNVSTLELGDSALYLCASSLGTGGEQYFGPGTRLTVT.

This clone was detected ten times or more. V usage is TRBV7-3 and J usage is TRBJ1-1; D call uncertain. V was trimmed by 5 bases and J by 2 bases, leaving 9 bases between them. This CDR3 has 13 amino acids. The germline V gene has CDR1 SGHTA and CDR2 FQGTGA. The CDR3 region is CASSSQINTEAFF. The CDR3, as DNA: TGTGCCAGCAGCAGTCAAATTAACACTGAAGCTTTCTTT.

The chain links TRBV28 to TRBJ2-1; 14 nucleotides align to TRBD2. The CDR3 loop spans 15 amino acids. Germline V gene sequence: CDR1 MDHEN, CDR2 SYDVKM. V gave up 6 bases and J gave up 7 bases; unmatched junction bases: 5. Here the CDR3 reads CASRRLAGGGNEQFF. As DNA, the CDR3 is TGTGCCAGCAGGAGACTAGCGGGAGGGGGGAATGAGCAGTTCTTC.

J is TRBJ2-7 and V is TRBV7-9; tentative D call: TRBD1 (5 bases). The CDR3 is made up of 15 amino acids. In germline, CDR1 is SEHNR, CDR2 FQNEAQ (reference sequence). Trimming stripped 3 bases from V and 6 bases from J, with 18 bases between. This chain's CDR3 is CASSFGTGRLAEQYF. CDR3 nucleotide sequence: TGTGCCAGCAGCTTTGGAACAGGCCGTCTCGCCGAGCAGTACTTC.

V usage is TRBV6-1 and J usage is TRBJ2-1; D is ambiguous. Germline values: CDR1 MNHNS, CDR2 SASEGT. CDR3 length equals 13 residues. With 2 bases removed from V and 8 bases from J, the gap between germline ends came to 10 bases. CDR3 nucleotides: TGTGCCAGCAGTGAACGGTGGGTCCATGAGCAGTTCTTC. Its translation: CASSERWVHEQFF.

CDR3 sequence reads: CASSLALKDRGNTEAFF. The CDR3, as DNA: TGTGCCAGCAGTCTCGCCCTTAAGGACAGGGGGAACACTGAAGCTTTCTTT. The chain joins TRBV28 to TRBJ1-1; 9 bases line up with TRBD1. With V trimmed by 5 bases and J by 1 base, 11 bases remained unmatched. Looked up from germline, CDR1 is MDHEN and CDR2 is SYDVKM. This CDR3 spans 17 amino acids.

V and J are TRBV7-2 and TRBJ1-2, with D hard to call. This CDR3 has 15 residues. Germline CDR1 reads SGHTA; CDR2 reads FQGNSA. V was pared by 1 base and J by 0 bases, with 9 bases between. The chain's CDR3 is CASSLGVQANYGYTF. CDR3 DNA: TGTGCCAGCAGCTTAGGGGTCCAAGCTAACTATGGCTACACCTTC.

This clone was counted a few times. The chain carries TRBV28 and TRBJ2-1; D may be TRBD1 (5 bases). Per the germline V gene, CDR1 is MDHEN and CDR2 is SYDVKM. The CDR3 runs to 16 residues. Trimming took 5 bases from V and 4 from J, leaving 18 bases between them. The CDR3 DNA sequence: TGTGCCAGCAGTCCCACCCGACAGACTTTTTACAATGAGCAGTTCTTC. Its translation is CASSPTRQTFYNEQFF.

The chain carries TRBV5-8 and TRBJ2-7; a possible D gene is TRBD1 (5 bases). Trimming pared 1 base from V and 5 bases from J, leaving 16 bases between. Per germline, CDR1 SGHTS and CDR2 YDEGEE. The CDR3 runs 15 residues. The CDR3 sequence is CASSLLLPGHDEQYF. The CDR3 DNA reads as TGTGCCAGCAGCTTGCTCCTACCAGGACACGACGAGCAGTACTTC.

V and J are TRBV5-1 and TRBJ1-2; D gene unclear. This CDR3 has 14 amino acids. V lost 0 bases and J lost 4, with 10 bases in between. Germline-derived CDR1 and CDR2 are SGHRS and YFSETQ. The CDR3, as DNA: TGCGCCAGCAGCTTGGAAAGGGTCGGCTATGGCTACACCTTC. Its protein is CASSLERVGYGYTF.

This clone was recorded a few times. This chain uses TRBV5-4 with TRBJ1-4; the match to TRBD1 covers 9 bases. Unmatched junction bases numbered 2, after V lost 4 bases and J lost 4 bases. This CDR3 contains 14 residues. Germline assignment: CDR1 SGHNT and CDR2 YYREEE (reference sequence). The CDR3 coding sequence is TGTGCCAGCAGCCCGGACAGGGGTAATGAAAAACTGTTTTTT. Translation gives CASSPDRGNEKLFF.

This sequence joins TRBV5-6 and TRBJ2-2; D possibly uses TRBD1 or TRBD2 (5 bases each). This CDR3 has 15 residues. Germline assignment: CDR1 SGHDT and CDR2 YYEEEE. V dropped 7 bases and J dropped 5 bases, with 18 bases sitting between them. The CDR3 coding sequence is TGTGCCAGCTTCCGGGACCCCCCAGGGACCGGGGAGCTGTTTTTT. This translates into CASFRDPPGTGELFF.

CDR3 in amino acids: CASSLTGTSQETQYF. CDR3 nucleotide sequence: TGTGCCAGCAGCCTTACCGGGACGTCTCAAGAGACCCAGTACTTC. This sequence joins TRBV7-9 and TRBJ2-5; either TRBD1 or TRBD2 may fit D (5 bases each). Trimming removed 5 bases at V and 2 bases at J, with 15 bases between. The CDR3 contains 15 residues. The germline gives CDR1 SEHNR, CDR2 FQNEAQ (reference sequence).

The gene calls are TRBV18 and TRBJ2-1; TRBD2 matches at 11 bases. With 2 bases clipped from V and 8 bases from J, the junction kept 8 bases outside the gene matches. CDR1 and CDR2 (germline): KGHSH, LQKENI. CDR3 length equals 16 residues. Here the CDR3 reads CASSPNTGTSGYEQFF. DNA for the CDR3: TGTGCCAGCTCACCAAACACCGGGACTAGCGGCTATGAGCAGTTCTTC.

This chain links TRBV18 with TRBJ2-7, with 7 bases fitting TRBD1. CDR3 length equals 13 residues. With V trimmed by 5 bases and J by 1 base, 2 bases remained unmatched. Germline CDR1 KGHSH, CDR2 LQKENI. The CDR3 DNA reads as TGTGCCAGCTCAGTACAGGGGTCCTACGAGCAGTACTTC. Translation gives CASSVQGSYEQYF.

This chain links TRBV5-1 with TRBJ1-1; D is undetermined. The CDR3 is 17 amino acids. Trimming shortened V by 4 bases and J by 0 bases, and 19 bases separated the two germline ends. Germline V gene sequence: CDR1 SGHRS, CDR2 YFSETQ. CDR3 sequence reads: CASSRWGGSGLNTEAFF. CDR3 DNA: TGCGCCAGCAGCAGGTGGGGAGGGAGCGGGTTGAACACTGAAGCTTTCTTT.

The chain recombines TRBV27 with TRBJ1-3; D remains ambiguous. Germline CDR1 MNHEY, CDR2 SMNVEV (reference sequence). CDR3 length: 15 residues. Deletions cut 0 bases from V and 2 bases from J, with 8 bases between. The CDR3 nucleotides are TGTGCCAGCAGTTTATCGTCCGATACTGGAAACACCATATATTTT. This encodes CASSLSSDTGNTIYF.